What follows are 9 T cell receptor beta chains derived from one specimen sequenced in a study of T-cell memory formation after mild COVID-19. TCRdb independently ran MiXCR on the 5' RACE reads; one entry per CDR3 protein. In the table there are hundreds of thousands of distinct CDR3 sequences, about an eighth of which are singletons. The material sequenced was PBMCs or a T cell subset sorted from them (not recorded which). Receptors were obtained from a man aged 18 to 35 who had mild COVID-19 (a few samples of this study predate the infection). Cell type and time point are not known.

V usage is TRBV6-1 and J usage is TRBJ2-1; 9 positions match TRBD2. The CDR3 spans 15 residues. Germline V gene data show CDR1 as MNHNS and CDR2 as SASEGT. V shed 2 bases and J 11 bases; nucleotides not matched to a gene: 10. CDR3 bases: TGTGCCAGCAGTGAACCGGGGCTAGCGGGGTACAAGCAGTTCTTC. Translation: CASSEPGLAGYKQFF.

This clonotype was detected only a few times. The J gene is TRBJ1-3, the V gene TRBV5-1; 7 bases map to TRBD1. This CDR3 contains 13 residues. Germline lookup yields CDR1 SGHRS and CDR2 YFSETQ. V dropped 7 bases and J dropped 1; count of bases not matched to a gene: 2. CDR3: CASAQGSGNTIYF. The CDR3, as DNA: TGCGCCAGCGCACAGGGGTCTGGAAACACCATATATTTT.

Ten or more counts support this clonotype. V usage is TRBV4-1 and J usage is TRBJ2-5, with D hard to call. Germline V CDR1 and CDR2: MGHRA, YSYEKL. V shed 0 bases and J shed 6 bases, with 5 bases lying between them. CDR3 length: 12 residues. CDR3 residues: CASSQDLQTQYF. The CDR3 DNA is TGCGCCAGCAGCCAAGATCTGCAGACCCAGTACTTC.

CDR3 sequence (DNA): TGTGCCAGCAGTCGAAGTTGGCAGGGTGGGGCCAACGTCCTGACTTTC. It translates to CASSRSWQGGANVLTF. The chain couples TRBV6-5 to TRBJ2-6; the D gene is possibly TRBD1 (5 bases). Trimming left V 5 bases short and J 3 bases short, with 14 bases between. Germline V lookup: CDR1 MNHEY, CDR2 SVGAGI. The CDR3 sequence is 16 residues long.

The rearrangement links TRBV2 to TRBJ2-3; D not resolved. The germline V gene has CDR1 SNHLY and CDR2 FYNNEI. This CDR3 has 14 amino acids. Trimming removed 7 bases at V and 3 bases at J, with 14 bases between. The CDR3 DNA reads TGTGCCAGCAAAGGCAGAGCAAGTACAGATACGCAGTATTTT. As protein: CASKGRASTDTQYF.

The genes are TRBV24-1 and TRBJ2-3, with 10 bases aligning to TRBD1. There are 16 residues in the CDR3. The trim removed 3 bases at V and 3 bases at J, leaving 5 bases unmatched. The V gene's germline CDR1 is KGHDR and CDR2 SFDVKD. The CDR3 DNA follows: TGTGCCACCAGTGATCCGTCGGGACAGGGGACAGATACGCAGTATTTT. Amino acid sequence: CATSDPSGQGTDTQYF.

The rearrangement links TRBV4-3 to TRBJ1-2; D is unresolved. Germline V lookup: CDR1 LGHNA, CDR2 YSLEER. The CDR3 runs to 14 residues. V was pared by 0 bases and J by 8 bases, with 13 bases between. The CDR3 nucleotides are TGCGCCAGCAGCCAAGATCCGGGGAGTGGGGGCTACACCTTC. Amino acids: CASSQDPGSGGYTF.

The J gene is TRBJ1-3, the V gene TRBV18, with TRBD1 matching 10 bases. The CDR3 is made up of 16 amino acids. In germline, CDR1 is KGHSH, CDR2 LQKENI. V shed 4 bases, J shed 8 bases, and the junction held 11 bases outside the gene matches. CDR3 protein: CASSLTGTGDSDTIYF. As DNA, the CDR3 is TGTGCCAGCTCACTCACCGGGACAGGGGATTCGGACACCATATATTTT.

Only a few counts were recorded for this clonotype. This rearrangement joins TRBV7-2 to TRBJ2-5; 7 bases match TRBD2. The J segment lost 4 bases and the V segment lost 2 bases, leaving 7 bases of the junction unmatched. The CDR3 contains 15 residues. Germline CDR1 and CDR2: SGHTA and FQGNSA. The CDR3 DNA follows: TGTGCCAGCAGCTTACTCAGCGGGGCCGGAGAGACCCAGTACTTC. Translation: CASSLLSGAGETQYF.